The present T cell receptor (beta chain) was sequenced within a study of T cell changes during pregnancy in multiple sclerosis. CDR1 is MGHDK and CDR2 is SYGVNS in the germline V gene. The V gene lost 8 bases and the J gene lost 1 base, with 17 bases spanning the gap. This CDR3 is 15 amino acids long. TCRdb keeps only in-frame clones here, not all; method: immunoSEQ multiplex PCR. The sample yields tens of thousands of clones, roughly 90% seen once. J is TRBJ1-1 and V is TRBV25-1, with a possible D match to TRBD1 (5 bases). The sample was peripheral blood, taken in the first trimester of pregnancy. This TCR was recovered from a female donor with multiple sclerosis, enrolled in a pregnancy study. The chain's CDR3 is CASSVGGWKNTEAFF. The CDR3 region has the DNA TGTGCCAGCTCCGTCGGGGGGTGGAAGAACACTGAAGCTTTCTTT.